This T cell receptor beta chain derives from a study of low-dose radiotherapy and immunotherapy resistance in tumors. Primers targeting TRAV and TRBV primed first-strand cDNA, covering alpha and beta chains. A constant-region primer paired with the V-primer adapter amplified TCRs over about 19 PCR cycles. MiXCR, run by TCRdb on the reads, gives a single entry per CDR3 protein. The sample holds about 20,000 distinct CDR3 sequences, about 74% seen once. Eligibility criteria specified advanced solid malignancies devoid of tumor-infiltrating lymphocytes. The CDR3 extends over 14 amino acids. Germline assignment: CDR1 WSHSY and CDR2 SAAADI. Trimming shortened V by 8 bases and J by 6 bases, and 18 bases separated the two germline ends.

The rearrangement joins TRBV10-2 to TRBJ2-3; tentatively, D is TRBD1 (6 bases). The sequence was obtained from a human donor with advanced metastatic prostate, ovarian, gallbladder or colorectal cancer (not recorded which). This table probably holds off-target reads from a library built for another chain. The CDR3 loop reads CASSPTGRTDTQYF. The DNA of the CDR3 is TGCGCCAGCTCCCCGACAGGTCGGACCGATACGCAGTATTTT.